Below, 2 T cell receptor beta chains from the same sample are listed, as sequenced in a study of CD8+ T cells in alopecia areata (dated by TCRdb to 2016 to 2019). The library came from the immunoSEQ multiplex PCR assay. RNA was extracted from all samples and reverse transcribed into cDNA, which served as template for TCR sequencing. The clones in this table, taken by TCRdb from immuneACCESS, are in-frame only. Not every clone is retained; where verified, under half of the shortfall comes from an unresolved V gene, and the cause of the rest is unknown. This sample lists 180,000 or so clones; roughly 66% were detected once. Over 9.5% of the sample lies in the top ten. Sample time point, as interpreted from the label and publication: baseline before oral tofacitinib. The sequencing used CD8+ T cells sorted from blood, collected at week 0. These receptors all come from a human donor with alopecia areata.

This chain joins TRBV6-5 and TRBJ2-5; D perhaps matches TRBD2 (5 bases). CDR1 and CDR2 from the germline V gene are MNHEY and SVGAGI. The V gene lost 4 bases and the J gene lost 5 bases, with 14 bases spanning the gap. The CDR3 loop spans 14 amino acids. The DNA for the CDR3 is TGTGCCAGCAGTTCCGTGGATGGGGAGGAGACCCAGTACTTC. Translation: CASSSVDGEETQYF.

The sample holds a few counts of this clone. It may be a read error: a sequence one base away is much more abundant. This sample also contains other DNA sequences that code for the same CDR3. The CDR3 region is CASSLGADTQYF. In nucleotides, the CDR3 is TGTGCCAGCAGCTTAGGGGCAGATACGCAGTATTTT. This sequence joins TRBV7-9 and TRBJ2-3; D call uncertain. Germline-derived CDR1 and CDR2 are SEHNR and FQNEAQ (reference sequence). V lost 1 base to trimming and J lost 4 bases, with 3 bases between them. The CDR3 extends over 12 amino acids.